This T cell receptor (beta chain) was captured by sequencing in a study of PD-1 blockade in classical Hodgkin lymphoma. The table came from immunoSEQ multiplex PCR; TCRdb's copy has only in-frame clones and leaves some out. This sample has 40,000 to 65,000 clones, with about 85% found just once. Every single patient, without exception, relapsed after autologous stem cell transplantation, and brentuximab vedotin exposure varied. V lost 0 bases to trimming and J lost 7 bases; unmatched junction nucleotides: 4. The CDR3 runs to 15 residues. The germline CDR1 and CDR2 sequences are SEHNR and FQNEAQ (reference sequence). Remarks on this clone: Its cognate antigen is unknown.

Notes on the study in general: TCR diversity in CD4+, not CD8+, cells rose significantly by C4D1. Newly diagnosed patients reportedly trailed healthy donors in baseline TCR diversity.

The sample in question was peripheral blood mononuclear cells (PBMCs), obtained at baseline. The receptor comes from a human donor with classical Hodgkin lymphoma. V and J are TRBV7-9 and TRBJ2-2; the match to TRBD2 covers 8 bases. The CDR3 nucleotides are TGTGCCAGCAGCTTAGCAGCGGGAGCTGACGGGGAGCTGTTTTTT. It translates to CASSLAAGADGELFF.